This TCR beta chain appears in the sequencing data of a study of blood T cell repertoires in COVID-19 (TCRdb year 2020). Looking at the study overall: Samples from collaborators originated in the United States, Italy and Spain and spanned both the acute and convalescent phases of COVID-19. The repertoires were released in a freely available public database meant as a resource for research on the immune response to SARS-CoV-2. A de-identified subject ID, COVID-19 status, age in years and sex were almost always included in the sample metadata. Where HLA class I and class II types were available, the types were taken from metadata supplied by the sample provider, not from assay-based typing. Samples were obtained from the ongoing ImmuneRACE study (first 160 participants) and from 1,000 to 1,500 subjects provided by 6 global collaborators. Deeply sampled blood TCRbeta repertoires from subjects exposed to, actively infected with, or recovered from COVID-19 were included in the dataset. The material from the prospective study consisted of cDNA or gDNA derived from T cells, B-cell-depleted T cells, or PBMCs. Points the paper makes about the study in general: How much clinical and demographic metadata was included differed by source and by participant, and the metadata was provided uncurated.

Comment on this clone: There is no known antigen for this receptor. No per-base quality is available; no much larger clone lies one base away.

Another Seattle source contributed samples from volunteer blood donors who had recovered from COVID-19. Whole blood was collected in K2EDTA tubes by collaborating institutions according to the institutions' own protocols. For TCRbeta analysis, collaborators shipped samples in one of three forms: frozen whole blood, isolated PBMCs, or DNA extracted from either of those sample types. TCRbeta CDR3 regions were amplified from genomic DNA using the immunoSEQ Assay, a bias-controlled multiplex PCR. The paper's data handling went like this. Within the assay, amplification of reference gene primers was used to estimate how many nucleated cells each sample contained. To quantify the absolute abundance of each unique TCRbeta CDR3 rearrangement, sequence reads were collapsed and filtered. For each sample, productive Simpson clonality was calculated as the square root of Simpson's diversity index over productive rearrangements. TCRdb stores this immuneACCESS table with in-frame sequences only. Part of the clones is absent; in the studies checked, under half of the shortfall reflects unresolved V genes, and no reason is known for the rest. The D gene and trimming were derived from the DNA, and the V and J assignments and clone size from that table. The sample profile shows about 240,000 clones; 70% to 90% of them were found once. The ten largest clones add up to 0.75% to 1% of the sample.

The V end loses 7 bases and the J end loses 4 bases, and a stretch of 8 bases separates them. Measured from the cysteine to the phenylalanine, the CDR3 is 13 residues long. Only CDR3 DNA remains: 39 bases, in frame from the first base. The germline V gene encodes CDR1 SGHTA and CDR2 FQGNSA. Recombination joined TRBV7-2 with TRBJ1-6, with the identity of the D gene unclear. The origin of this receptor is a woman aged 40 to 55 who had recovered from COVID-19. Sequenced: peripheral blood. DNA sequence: TGTGCCAGCACCTTGGAGTATAATTCACCCCTCCACTTT. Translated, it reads CASTLEYNSPLHF.